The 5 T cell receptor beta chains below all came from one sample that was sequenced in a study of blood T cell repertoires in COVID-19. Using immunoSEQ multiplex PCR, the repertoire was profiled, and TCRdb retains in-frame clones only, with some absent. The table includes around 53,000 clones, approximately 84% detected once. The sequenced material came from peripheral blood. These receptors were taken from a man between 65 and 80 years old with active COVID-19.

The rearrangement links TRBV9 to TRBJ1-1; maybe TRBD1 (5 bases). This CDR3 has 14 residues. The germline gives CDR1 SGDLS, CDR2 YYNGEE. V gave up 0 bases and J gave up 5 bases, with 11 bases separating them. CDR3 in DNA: TGTGCCAGCAGCGTAGGGTCAGGGCCTACTGAAGCTTTCTTT. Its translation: CASSVGSGPTEAFF.

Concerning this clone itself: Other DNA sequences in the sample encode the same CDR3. The CDR3: CASSLDRDYQPQHF. The CDR3, as DNA: TGTGCCAGCAGTCTCGACAGGGACTATCAGCCCCAGCATTTT. V is TRBV6-2 or TRBV6-3 and J is TRBJ1-5; 7 bases fit TRBD1. Germline V gene lookup returns CDR1 MNHEY and CDR2 SVGEGT. V gave up 5 bases and J gave up 5 bases; unmatched junction bases: 6. The CDR3 is made up of 14 amino acids.

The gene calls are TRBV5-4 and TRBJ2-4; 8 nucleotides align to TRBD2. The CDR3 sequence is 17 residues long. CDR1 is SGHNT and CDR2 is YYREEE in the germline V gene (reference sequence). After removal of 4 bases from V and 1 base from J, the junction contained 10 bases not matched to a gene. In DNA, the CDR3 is TGTGCCAGCAGCGGATCGGCGACTAGCGATGCCAAAAACATTCAGTACTTC. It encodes CASSGSATSDAKNIQYF.

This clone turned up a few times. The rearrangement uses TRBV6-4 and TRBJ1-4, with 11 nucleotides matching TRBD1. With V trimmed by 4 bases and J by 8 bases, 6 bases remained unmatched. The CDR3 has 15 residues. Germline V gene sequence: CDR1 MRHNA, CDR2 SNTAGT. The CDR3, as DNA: TGTGCCAGCAGTGCAACCGGGACAGGGGGAGAAAAACTGTTTTTT. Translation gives CASSATGTGGEKLFF.

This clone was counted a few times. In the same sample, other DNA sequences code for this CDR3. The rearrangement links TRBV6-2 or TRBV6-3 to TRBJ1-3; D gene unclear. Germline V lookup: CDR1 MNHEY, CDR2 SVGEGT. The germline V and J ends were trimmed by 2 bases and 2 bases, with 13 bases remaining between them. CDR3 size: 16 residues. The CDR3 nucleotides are TGTGCCAGCAGTTACAGTCGGGGAGGAACTGGAAACACCATATATTTT. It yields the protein CASSYSRGGTGNTIYF.